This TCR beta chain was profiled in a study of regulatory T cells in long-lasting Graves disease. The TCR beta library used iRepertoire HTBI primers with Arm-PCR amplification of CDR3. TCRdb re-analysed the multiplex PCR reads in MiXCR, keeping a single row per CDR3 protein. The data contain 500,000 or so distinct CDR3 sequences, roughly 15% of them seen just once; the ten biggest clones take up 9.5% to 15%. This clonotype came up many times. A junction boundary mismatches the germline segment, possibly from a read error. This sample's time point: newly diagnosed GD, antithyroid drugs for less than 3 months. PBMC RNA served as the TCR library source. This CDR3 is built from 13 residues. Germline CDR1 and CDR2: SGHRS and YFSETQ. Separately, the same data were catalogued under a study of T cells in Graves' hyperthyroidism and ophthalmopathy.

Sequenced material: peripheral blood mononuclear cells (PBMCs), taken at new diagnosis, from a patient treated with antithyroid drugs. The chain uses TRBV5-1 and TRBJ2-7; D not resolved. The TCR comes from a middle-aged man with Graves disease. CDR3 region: CASSGSASNEQYF. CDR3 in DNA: TGCGCCAGCAGCGGGTCAGCCTCCAACGAGCAGTACTTC.